A single sample is the source of the 19 T cell receptor beta chains below, sequenced in a study of PD-1 blockade in classical Hodgkin lymphoma. Time point defined: cycle 4 day 1 (C4D1), after 5 to 7 weeks of nivolumab. Following autologous stem cell transplantation, relapse occurred in every patient, and exposure to brentuximab vedotin varied. Some clones are missing from TCRdb's copy, which holds only in-frame ones; the method was immunoSEQ multiplex PCR. This sample has 28,000 or so clones, with around 80% found just once. Sequenced material: peripheral blood mononuclear cells (PBMCs), taken before the fourth cycle of nivolumab. All receptors derive from a human donor with classical Hodgkin lymphoma.

The rearrangement uses TRBV7-9 and TRBJ2-7, with D tentatively TRBD1 or TRBD2 (5 bases each). This CDR3 spans 14 amino acids. The V end lost 10 bases, the J end lost 2 bases, and 18 bases lay between the germline ends. Germline V gene lookup returns CDR1 SEHNR and CDR2 FQNEAQ (reference sequence). The CDR3 region has the DNA TGTGCCATCTTAGATAGGGACGGGCCCTACGAGCAGTACTTC. Translating gives CAILDRDGPYEQYF. Full variable domain (rest looked up from reference TRBV7-9 and TRBJ2-7): DTGVSQNPRHKITKRGQNVTFRCDPISEHNRLYWYRQTLGQGPEFLTYFQNEAQLEKSRLLSDRFSAERPKGSFSTLEIQRTEQGDSAMYLCAILDRDGPYEQYFGPGTRLTVT.

For this clone: Sequence at one end of the junction differs from germline and may be a read error. The V call is TRBV7-7, the J call TRBJ2-2, with 8 nucleotides matching TRBD1. The CDR3 extends over 15 amino acids. Germline loops: CDR1 SSHAT, CDR2 FNYEAQ (reference sequence). In DNA, the CDR3 is TGTGCTAGCAGCCCCGACAGGGGCAACACCGGGGAGCTGTTTTTT. Protein product: CASSPDRGNTGELFF.

The CDR3 DNA reads TGTGCCAGCTCATTGGGACCTAGTTCATCGGGCGAGCAGTACTTC. Protein product: CASSLGPSSSGEQYF. The chain has TRBV18 and TRBJ2-7, with D perhaps matching TRBD1 or TRBD2 (5 bases each). V shed 5 bases and J shed 6 bases, with 20 bases lying between them. Per germline, CDR1 KGHSH and CDR2 LQKENI. CDR3 length: 15 amino acids. Together with reference TRBV18 and TRBJ2-7, the CDR3 gives the full variable domain: NAGVMQNPRHLVRRRGQEARLRCSPMKGHSHVYWYRQLPEEGLKFMVYLQKENIIDESGMPKERFSAEFPKEGPSILRIQQVVRGDSAAYFCASSLGPSSSGEQYFGPGTRLTVT.

This sequence joins TRBV4-1 and TRBJ1-1; D might be TRBD1 (6 bases). Germline CDR1 is MGHRA and CDR2 is YSYEKL. V lost 1 base and J 1 base, leaving 22 bases between the germline ends. There are 19 residues in the CDR3. CDR3 residues: CASSQVEYMGGPKNTEAFF. In nucleotides, the CDR3 is TGCGCCAGCAGCCAAGTGGAGTACATGGGGGGGCCCAAGAACACTGAAGCTTTCTTT.

The chain links TRBV4-2 to TRBJ2-3, with 10 bases lining up with TRBD2. The length of the CDR3 is 16 residues. Trimming took 0 bases from V and 4 from J; bases not matched to a gene: 4. The germline CDR1 and CDR2 sequences are LGHNA and YNFKEQ. The chain's CDR3 is CASSQEAGGPADTQYF. CDR3 nucleotides: TGTGCCAGCAGCCAAGAAGCGGGAGGGCCCGCAGATACGCAGTATTTT.

The rearrangement uses TRBV27 and TRBJ2-7; 12 positions match TRBD2. Per germline, CDR1 MNHEY and CDR2 SMNVEV (reference sequence). The junction had 7 bases not matched to a gene; V was cut back by 1 base and J by 6 bases. The CDR3 is 16 residues long. CDR3 region: CASSLWLAGGPGEQYF. The CDR3 nucleotides are TGTGCCAGCAGTTTATGGCTAGCGGGAGGGCCGGGCGAGCAGTACTTC.

The chain is built from TRBV5-1 and TRBJ2-3, with no clear D. The germline V gene has CDR1 SGHRS and CDR2 YFSETQ. The ends were cut back, 4 bases at V and 4 bases at J, with 7 bases in the middle. The CDR3 has 12 residues. The CDR3 region is CASSPRPDTQYF. As DNA, the CDR3 is TGCGCCAGCAGCCCGAGGCCAGATACGCAGTATTTT.

This chain links TRBV18 with TRBJ2-1; D is uncertain. V was shortened by 3 bases and J by 6 bases, with 6 bases between the two germline ends. The CDR3 consists of 12 residues. CDR1 is KGHSH, CDR2 LQKENI, per germline. CDR3 loop: CASSPSLNEQFF. In DNA form, the CDR3 reads TGTGCCAGCTCACCGAGTCTCAATGAGCAGTTCTTC. Drawing the rest from reference TRBV18 and TRBJ2-1, the complete variable domain is NAGVMQNPRHLVRRRGQEARLRCSPMKGHSHVYWYRQLPEEGLKFMVYLQKENIIDESGMPKERFSAEFPKEGPSILRIQQVVRGDSAAYFCASSPSLNEQFFGPGTRLTVL.

V gene TRBV28 combines with J gene TRBJ1-5; unclear D gene. Germline-derived CDR1 and CDR2 are MDHEN and SYDVKM. V was clipped by 5 bases and J by 2 bases, with 10 bases between them. The CDR3 is made up of 14 amino acids. The CDR3 DNA follows: TGTGCCAGCAGTCGAGACATTGGCAATCAGCCCCAGCATTTT. Protein sequence: CASSRDIGNQPQHF.

CDR3 sequence reads: CSARGSGTTDTQYF. The CDR3 nucleotides are TGCAGCGCAAGGGGTAGCGGGACCACAGATACGCAGTATTTT. V gene TRBV29-1 combines with J gene TRBJ2-3, with 8 bases lining up with TRBD2. Germline CDR1 and CDR2: SQVTM and ANQGSEA. J lost 2 bases, V lost 7 bases, and 8 bases had no gene match. This CDR3 has 14 residues.

This chain uses TRBV10-3 with TRBJ2-1, with 7 bases that match TRBD2. Germline V gene data show CDR1 as ENHRY and CDR2 as SYGVKD. This CDR3 region has 17 residues. After removal of 6 bases from V and 0 bases from J, the junction contained 11 bases not matched to a gene. The CDR3 DNA follows: TGTGCCATCAGCAAGTCCCCCCTAGCGGACTCCTACAATGAGCAGTTCTTC. Translation: CAISKSPLADSYNEQFF.

This clone was counted once. The chain combines TRBV5-1 with TRBJ2-6; D is unclear. Germline CDR1 reads SGHRS; CDR2 reads YFSETQ. The ends were cut back, 7 bases at V and 0 bases at J, with 8 bases in the middle. CDR3 length equals 14 residues. The CDR3 DNA reads TGCGCCAGCCGATTCACCTCTGGGGCCAACGTCCTGACTTTC. Amino acid sequence: CASRFTSGANVLTF.

The chain carries TRBV19 and TRBJ1-1, with TRBD1 identical over 8 bases. The germline gives CDR1 LNHDA, CDR2 SQIVND (reference sequence). Trimming took 6 bases from V and 5 from J; bases not matched to a gene: 11. The CDR3 is made up of 15 amino acids. The CDR3, as DNA: TGTGCCAGTAGGGGGACAGGACTAATGGAGACTGAAGCTTTCTTT. This encodes CASRGTGLMETEAFF.

The chain recombines TRBV19 with TRBJ2-7; D unresolved. V gave up 3 bases and J gave up 2 bases, with 11 bases separating them. The CDR3 loop spans 14 amino acids. The V gene's germline CDR1 is LNHDA and CDR2 SQIVND (reference sequence). The CDR3 nucleotides are TGTGCCAGTAGTATCGGCAGGATACCCTACGAGCAGTACTTC. Encoded protein: CASSIGRIPYEQYF.

This clone showed up just a few times. V usage is TRBV6-6 and J usage is TRBJ1-2; the D is unclear. CDR3 length: 16 amino acids. The V end was cut by 6 bases, the J end by 4 bases, with 21 bases between. Germline V CDR1 and CDR2: MNHNY, SVGAGI (reference sequence). In DNA, the CDR3 is TGTGCCAGCAGACCCCGGGATGTGGGGTTAGGCTATGGCTACACCTTC. Protein: CASRPRDVGLGYGYTF.

J is TRBJ2-7 and V is TRBV11-2, with TRBD2 matching 7 bases. Germline V lookup: CDR1 SGHAT, CDR2 FQNNGV. V dropped 6 bases and J dropped 2; count of bases not matched to a gene: 4. The CDR3 contains 13 residues. The CDR3 nucleotides are TGTGCCAGCAGTCGGGACTACACCTACGAGCAGTACTTC. Protein product: CASSRDYTYEQYF.

The J gene is TRBJ1-5, the V gene TRBV6-5; TRBD1 is a possible D gene (6 bases). Germline loops: CDR1 MNHEY, CDR2 SVGAGI. V shed 6 bases and J shed 6 bases, with 15 bases lying between them. The CDR3 covers 14 residues. CDR3 DNA: TGTGCCAGCAGACCTACGGGGGGGGCTCAGCCCCAGCATTTT. Translating it yields CASRPTGGAQPQHF.

The rearrangement uses TRBV27 and TRBJ2-5, with TRBD2 identical over 12 bases. V lost 2 bases and J lost 4; bases outside the gene matches: 5. The CDR3 loop spans 16 amino acids. Germline V lookup: CDR1 MNHEY, CDR2 SMNVEV (reference sequence). CDR3 loop: CASSLRLAGARETQYF. CDR3 in DNA: TGTGCCAGCAGTTTAAGACTAGCGGGAGCCCGAGAGACCCAGTACTTC.

The CDR3 nucleotides read TGCAGCGTTGAAGTAGGTGTGTTAGGTGAAAAACTGTTTTTT. Encoded protein: CSVEVGVLGEKLFF. The chain recombines TRBV29-1 with TRBJ1-4, with D unresolved. The CDR3 spans 14 residues. Trimming took off 1 base at V and 7 bases at J, with 13 bases between the two ends. Germline lookup yields CDR1 SQVTM and CDR2 ANQGSEA.